Each of the 6 T cell receptor beta chains below was sequenced from the same sample in a study of cytomegalovirus exposure and HLA in healthy donors. PCR used 60 Vbeta primers and 13 Jbeta primers. Only in-frame clones appear in the TCRdb table, and some are missing; sequencing was by immunoSEQ multiplex PCR. This sample has about 65,000 clones; about 82% occur once, and the top ten carry about 4.1%. Sequenced sample: PBMCs. The source of these receptors is a woman in her 30s in good health and CMV-seronegative.

For this clone: Germline is not matched at one junction end, which may reflect a read error. The chain links TRBV29-1 to TRBJ2-7; 7 nucleotides align to TRBD2. Germline assignment: CDR1 SQVTM and CDR2 ANQGSEA. CDR3 length: 8 amino acids. The CDR3 protein is CSLRRERF. In DNA form, the CDR3 reads TGCAGCCTTAGGCGGGAGAGGTTC.

This sequence joins TRBV7-9 and TRBJ2-5; the D is unclear. CDR1 and CDR2 (germline): SEHNR, FQNEAQ (reference sequence). The CDR3 length is 15 residues. The V and J ends lost 4 bases and 4 bases respectively, with 16 bases between them. The CDR3 DNA follows: TGTGCCAGCAGCTCTAGTGGGTCCTTAGGAGAGACCCAGTACTTC. Amino acid sequence: CASSSSGSLGETQYF.

This clone was observed once. V usage is TRBV2 and J usage is TRBJ1-4, with 8 bases aligning to TRBD1. Unmatched junction bases numbered 11, after V lost 3 bases and J lost 8 bases. The CDR3 totals 16 residues. The germline gives CDR1 SNHLY, CDR2 FYNNEI. The CDR3 reads CASSDPTGGLYEKLFF. CDR3 bases: TGTGCCAGCAGTGATCCTACAGGGGGGTTATACGAAAAACTGTTTTTT.

The chain couples TRBV15 to TRBJ2-7; 8 bases fit TRBD2. CDR1 is LNHNV and CDR2 is YYDKDF in the germline V gene (reference sequence). CDR3 length equals 14 residues. V shed 1 base, J shed 3 bases, and the junction held 2 bases outside the gene matches. The CDR3 spells CATSRGGRFYEQYF. Written as DNA, the CDR3 is TGTGCCACCAGCAGAGGCGGGAGGTTCTACGAGCAGTACTTC.

The chain joins TRBV6-5 to TRBJ2-7, with TRBD2 as a possible D gene (6 bases). V lost 0 bases to trimming and J lost 1 base, with 13 bases between them. The CDR3 extends over 16 amino acids. Looked up from germline, CDR1 is MNHEY and CDR2 is SVGAGI. CDR3 residues: CASSYSIHGGSYEQYF. The CDR3 bases are TGTGCCAGCAGTTACTCGATCCACGGGGGTTCCTACGAGCAGTACTTC.

This rearrangement joins TRBV29-1 to TRBJ2-7; 7 bases map to TRBD1. CDR1 and CDR2 (germline): SQVTM, ANQGSEA. This CDR3 has 14 residues. With 4 bases clipped from V and 2 bases from J, the junction kept 8 bases outside the gene matches. CDR3 sequence reads: CSVVYTGEPYEQYF. CDR3 bases: TGCAGCGTTGTTTATACAGGGGAACCCTACGAGCAGTACTTC.